In this sample, the clone carrying this T cell receptor (beta chain) turned up a few times. The antigen is unknown. Primers: 60 Vbeta forward and 13 Jbeta reverse. TCRdb's table, derived via immunoSEQ multiplex PCR, lists solely in-frame clones and lacks some. This sample has under 130,000 clones, with approximately 73% found just once. This specimen belongs to a study of cytomegalovirus exposure and HLA in healthy donors. General study points: CMV serostatus was the sole immune exposure data available. Among TCR beta chains, those listed as cytomegalovirus-associated numbered fewer than 200. In the analysis, some V segments, TRBV6-2 and TRBV6-3 included, were excluded as indistinguishable.

J was trimmed by 4 bases and V by 0 bases; bases with no gene match: 3. Germline V gene data show CDR1 as SGHRS and CDR2 as YFSETQ. The CDR3 runs to 15 residues. The TCR sequence derives from a woman between 18 and 29 years old in good health and CMV-seropositive. The specimen sequenced was PBMCs. This rearrangement joins TRBV5-1 to TRBJ2-1, with TRBD2 matching over 8 bases. The CDR3 spells CASSLAGRGYNEQFF. CDR3 DNA sequence: TGCGCCAGCAGCTTGGCCGGGAGGGGGTACAATGAGCAGTTCTTC.